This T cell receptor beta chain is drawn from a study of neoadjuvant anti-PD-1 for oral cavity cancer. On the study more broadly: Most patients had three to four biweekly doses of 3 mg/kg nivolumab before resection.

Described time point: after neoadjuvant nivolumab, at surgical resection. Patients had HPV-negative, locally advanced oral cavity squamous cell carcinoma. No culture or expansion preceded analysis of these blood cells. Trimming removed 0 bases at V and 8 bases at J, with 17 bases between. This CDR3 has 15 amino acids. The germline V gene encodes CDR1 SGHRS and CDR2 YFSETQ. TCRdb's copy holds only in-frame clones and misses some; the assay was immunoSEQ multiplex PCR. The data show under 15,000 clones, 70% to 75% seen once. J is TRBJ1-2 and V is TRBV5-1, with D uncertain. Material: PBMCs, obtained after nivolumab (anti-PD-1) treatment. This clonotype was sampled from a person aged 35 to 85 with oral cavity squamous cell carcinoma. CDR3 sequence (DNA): TGCGCCAGCAGCTTGGAAGGCCAGAACACACCCGGCTACACCTTC. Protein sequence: CASSLEGQNTPGYTF.